This TCR beta chain is drawn from a study of human T cells and chemical hapten exposure. TCRdb re-analysed the RACE reads in MiXCR, keeping a single row per CDR3 protein. The sample holds more than 75,000 distinct CDR3 sequences, roughly 8.7% seen once. The CDR3 contains 15 residues. The J segment lost 2 bases and the V segment lost 4 bases, leaving 3 bases of the junction unmatched. Germline V gives CDR1 PRHDT, CDR2 FYEKMQ (reference sequence). Time point here: healthy volunteer bleed at 6 weeks. Someone pulled total RNA out of unfractionated whole blood. The chain is built from TRBV13 and TRBJ1-5, with 9 bases fitting TRBD1. Sample: whole blood. The sequence came from a male donor in good health. Some clones in this sample may be carry-over from other donors' samples. CDR3 nucleotide sequence: TGTGCCAGCAGCTCCCGGGACAGGGGCAATCAGCCCCAGCATTTT. Amino acids: CASSSRDRGNQPQHF.